The 8 T cell receptor beta chains presented below share a single source sample, sequenced in a study of T-cell reconstitution after alpha-beta-depleted transplantation in children (dated by TCRdb to about 2016). Libraries were constructed by PCR. TCRdb records Illumina HiSeq 2500 as the sequencer. TCR library preparation used molecular barcoding, with unique molecular identifiers applied to normalize quantification of the TCRbeta repertoire. TCRdb trimmed public reads at Q25 via fastp, called clones via MiXCR and kept in-frame beta chains. CDR3 protein duplicates are merged, each entry listing the most common genes and DNA. A total of 250,000 to 400,000 distinct CDR3 sequences appear in this sample, 23% of them only once. The ten largest account for 10% to 11% of the sample. The treatment or condition label on this specimen signifies: allogeneic hematopoietic cell transplantation with graft depleted of TCRalphabeta T cells and CD19 B cells.

This specimen consisted of PBMCs, mostly from graft donor cells, obtained 180 days after TCRalphabeta/CD19-depleted stem cell transplant. The source is a male patient between 10 and 17 years old who had a stem cell transplant for acute lymphoblastic leukemia, so the T cells may come from the graft donor.

Only a few counts were recorded for this clonotype. The chain carries TRBV5-1 and TRBJ2-7; possible D gene TRBD1, 5 bases. This CDR3 comprises 15 residues. The V and J ends lost 4 bases and 0 bases respectively, with 14 bases between them. Germline CDR1 SGHRS, CDR2 YFSETQ. The CDR3 nucleotides read TGCGCCAGCAGCCCAGGGAAGGTCAGCTCCTACGAGCAGTACTTC. It translates to CASSPGKVSSYEQYF.

This clonotype was recorded a few times. One end of the junction fails to match germline, which may point to a read error. This sequence joins TRBV6-5 and TRBJ2-1; D perhaps matches TRBD1 (5 bases). Germline CDR1 MNHEY, CDR2 SVGAGI. The length of the CDR3 is 14 residues. CDR3 DNA sequence: TGTGCCAGCAGTTACGACAGCCCCTACAGTGAGCAGTTCTTC. This encodes CASSYDSPYSEQFF.

The CDR3: CASSGDRGPYEQYF. The CDR3 region has the DNA TGCGCCAGCAGTGGGGACAGGGGGCCCTACGAGCAGTACTTC. The chain employs TRBV10-2 and TRBJ2-7, with 12 nucleotides matching TRBD1. Germline V gives CDR1 WSHSY, CDR2 SAAADI. This CDR3 spans 14 amino acids. V shed 4 bases and J 2 bases; nucleotides not matched to a gene: 0.

This clonotype was seen a single time. The chain employs TRBV5-6 and TRBJ2-7; a weak D match, TRBD1 (6 bases). CDR3 length equals 16 residues. The germline V gene encodes CDR1 SGHDT and CDR2 YYEEEE. V was cut by 4 bases and J by 3 bases, with 20 bases left in between. The CDR3 DNA is TGTGCCAGCAGCGGTGGGTTCTCACAGGGACGCTACGAGCAGTACTTC. Amino acids: CASSGGFSQGRYEQYF.

This clonotype was seen a handful of times. The chain is built from TRBV3-1 and TRBJ1-6; D perhaps matches TRBD1 (5 bases). Germline V gene data show CDR1 as LGHDT and CDR2 as YNNKEL (reference sequence). The V end lost 2 bases, the J end lost 8 bases, and 16 bases lay between the germline ends. The CDR3 length is 16 residues. The CDR3 DNA reads TGTGCCAGCAGCCAACCTGGGGGGGGTACGGATTCACCCCTCCACTTT. Its translation is CASSQPGGGTDSPLHF.

The chain recombines TRBV2 with TRBJ2-1, with TRBD2 identical over 13 bases. The CDR3 is 16 amino acids. V dropped 4 bases and J dropped 6; count of bases not matched to a gene: 6. Germline lookup yields CDR1 SNHLY and CDR2 FYNNEI. The CDR3 sequence: CASSGLGTSGANEQFF. In DNA form, the CDR3 reads TGTGCCAGCAGTGGGCTCGGGACTAGCGGGGCCAATGAGCAGTTCTTC.

Only a few counts were recorded for this clonotype. This chain links TRBV11-3 with TRBJ2-1, with TRBD2 matching over 13 bases. The length of the CDR3 is 15 residues. Germline V gene sequence: CDR1 SGHNT, CDR2 YENEEA. Trimming removed 5 bases from V and 9 bases from J; junction bases left unmatched: 7. DNA of the CDR3: TGTGCCAGCAGCCCACTAGCGGGGGGGCTCGGTGAGCAGTTCTTC. It specifies CASSPLAGGLGEQFF. The entire variable domain, with the rest obtained from reference TRBV11-3 and TRBJ2-1, is as follows: EAGVVQSPRYKIIEKKQPVAFWCNPISGHNTLYWYLQNLGQGPELLIRYENEEAVDDSQLPKDRFSAERLKGVDSTLKIQPAELGDSAVYLCASSPLAGGLGEQFFGPGTRLTVL.

V is TRBV7-2 and J is TRBJ1-5, with TRBD1 identical over 8 bases. This CDR3 has 15 residues. Germline CDR1 reads SGHTA; CDR2 reads FQGNSA. The V gene end was trimmed by 1 base and the J gene end by 7 bases; junction bases not matched to a gene: 6. The CDR3 is CASSLDGQGLQPQHF. The CDR3 DNA reads as TGTGCCAGCAGCTTAGATGGACAGGGATTACAGCCCCAGCATTTT.